What follows are 8 T cell receptor beta chains derived from one specimen sequenced in a study of human T cells and chemical hapten exposure. TCRdb processed the RACE reads anew with MiXCR; each CDR3 protein has one entry. Of about 41,000 distinct CDR3 sequences detected, less than 4% appear once; the ten largest clones hold less than 8.5%. Time point: patch test 2, 6 weeks after DPC sensitization. Stated treatment: therapeutic diphenylcyclopropenone sensitization with weekly scalp DPC. The sample was whole blood, taken in connection with sensitization to the hapten diphenylcyclopropenone (DPC). These receptor sequences come from a man in his forties with alopecia areata. Some clones in this sample may be carry-over from other donors' samples.

The chain combines TRBV7-2 with TRBJ2-7, with 8 nucleotides matching TRBD2. The CDR3 is made up of 14 amino acids. J lost 3 bases, V lost 3 bases, and 4 bases had no gene match. Germline V lookup: CDR1 SGHTA, CDR2 FQGNSA. In DNA, the CDR3 is TGTGCCAGCAGCTTTTCCGGGAGGGACTACGAGCAGTACTTC. Its translation is CASSFSGRDYEQYF.

This clonotype was seen at least ten times. J is TRBJ1-1 and V is TRBV5-5; D is uncertain. Deletions cut 0 bases from V and 3 bases from J, with 6 bases between. This CDR3 is built from 13 residues. In germline, CDR1 is SGHKS, CDR2 YYEKEE (reference sequence). The CDR3 protein is CASSLEQYTEAFF. Here the CDR3 DNA reads TGTGCCAGCAGCTTGGAGCAATACACTGAAGCTTTCTTT.

This clonotype was recorded many times. This chain uses TRBV7-9 with TRBJ2-5; D gene uncertain. Germline CDR1 is SEHNR and CDR2 is FQNEAQ (reference sequence). The CDR3 loop spans 12 amino acids. Trimming pared 1 base from V and 5 bases from J, leaving 5 bases between. CDR3 loop: CASSLDMETQYF. CDR3 sequence (DNA): TGTGCCAGCAGCTTAGACATGGAGACCCAGTACTTC.

This clonotype was seen at least ten times. A read error may produce the germline difference seen at one junction end. V is TRBV20-1 and J is TRBJ1-2; 7 nucleotides line up with TRBD1. CDR1 DFQATT and CDR2 SNEGSKA come from the germline V gene (reference sequence). The CDR3 has 12 residues. CDR3 sequence reads: CSARDRVNGYTF. The CDR3 DNA sequence: TGCAGTGCTCGAGACAGGGTAAACGGCTACACCTTC.

This clonotype was found many times. The J gene is TRBJ1-6, the V gene TRBV27; D is undetermined. The V and J ends lost 8 bases and 4 bases respectively, with 12 bases between them. The CDR3 totals 14 residues. CDR1 and CDR2 from the germline V gene are MNHEY and SMNVEV (reference sequence). The CDR3: CASCASVYNSPLHF. In DNA, the CDR3 is TGTGCCAGCTGCGCATCGGTTTATAATTCACCCCTCCACTTT.

This clonotype was counted ten times or more. The chain recombines TRBV28 with TRBJ2-2; possible D gene TRBD2, 5 bases. Germline lookup yields CDR1 MDHEN and CDR2 SYDVKM. V was cut by 3 bases and J by 6 bases, with 14 bases left in between. The CDR3 is made up of 15 amino acids. In DNA form, the CDR3 reads TGTGCCAGCAGTTTTCTAGCTCTGGGCGCCGGGGAGCTGTTTTTT. Translation: CASSFLALGAGELFF.

The sample holds many counts of this clonotype. The CDR3 sequence: CASSLVGPNSYEQYF. The DNA of the CDR3 is TGTGCCAGCAGTTTAGTCGGTCCGAACTCCTACGAGCAGTACTTC. The rearrangement uses TRBV12-3 or TRBV12-4 and TRBJ2-7, with D hard to call. V gave up 1 base and J gave up 0 bases, with 10 bases separating them. The CDR3 spans 15 residues.

This clonotype has ten or more counts. V and J are TRBV14 and TRBJ2-7, with 9 nucleotides matching TRBD1. Germline values: CDR1 SGHDN, CDR2 FVKESK. This CDR3 spans 14 amino acids. With 3 bases clipped from V and 3 bases from J, the junction kept 3 bases outside the gene matches. CDR3 nucleotide sequence: TGTGCCAGCAGCCACCCGGGACAGGGCTACGAGCAGTACTTC. Protein: CASSHPGQGYEQYF.